The TCR beta chain described here comes from a study of cytomegalovirus exposure and HLA in healthy donors. Whole-study context: An earlier analysis found 95 million to 140 million unique TCR beta sequences from about 179 million T cells.

The study, taken as a whole, reports: HLA alleles were associated with 18,000 or so TCR beta sequences in a later analysis at 0.05 false discovery rate. Other equally common chains were less clonally expanded than HLA-associated TCR beta chains, a later analysis showed. Listed as cytomegalovirus-associated were approximately 160 TCR beta chains.

Between the trimmed V and J ends, which lost 1 base and 3 bases, there was a span of 10 bases. Germline V gives CDR1 SGHNT, CDR2 YYREEE (reference sequence). The CDR3 has 14 residues. Notes on this clone: Its antigen is as yet unknown.

The PCR was carried out with 60 Vbeta primers and 13 Jbeta primers. Sequencing used immunoSEQ multiplex PCR; TCRdb keeps in-frame clones, though not all of them. The sample carries under 200,000 clones, about 80% recorded once. The clonotype comes from a woman aged 40 to 50 in good health and CMV-seronegative. The sequencing sample was made of PBMCs. The chain couples TRBV5-4 to TRBJ1-2; D not resolved. Here the CDR3 DNA reads TGTGCCAGCAGCTTGTGGCGGAACCACTATGGCTACACCTTC. Its translation is CASSLWRNHYGYTF.